These 31 T cell receptor beta chains came from one sample sequenced in a study of OX40 agonist ivuxolimab in advanced cancers. Sequencing used immunoSEQ multiplex PCR; TCRdb keeps in-frame clones, though not all of them. Of about 58,000 clones listed, more than 85% were seen once; the top ten hold approximately 1.2%. The material was CD4+ or CD8+ T cells sorted from blood, obtained in a trial of the OX40 agonist ivuxolimab. These receptors were taken from an adult with an advanced solid tumor such as melanoma, head and neck, liver or kidney cancer.

This chain connects TRBV6-5 to TRBJ2-7; a weak D match, TRBD1 (5 bases). Germline V lookup: CDR1 MNHEY, CDR2 SVGAGI. V was cut by 5 bases and J by 3 bases, with 17 bases left in between. This CDR3 contains 15 residues. The DNA for the CDR3 is TGTGCCAGCAGTGGGCTCGGTGGGGCCGTCTACGAGCAGTACTTC. This codes for CASSGLGGAVYEQYF.

The chain combines TRBV4-1 with TRBJ1-1; D not certain. The CDR3 loop spans 15 amino acids. V was clipped by 3 bases and J by 0 bases, with 11 bases between them. Germline loops: CDR1 MGHRA, CDR2 YSYEKL. The CDR3 reads CASSQEGRMNTEAFF. CDR3 DNA sequence: TGCGCCAGCAGCCAGGAGGGTCGCATGAACACTGAAGCTTTCTTT.

The chain joins TRBV7-2 to TRBJ2-5; D not resolved. V was shortened by 2 bases and J by 5 bases, with 9 bases between the two germline ends. Germline CDR1 reads SGHTA; CDR2 reads FQGNSA. The CDR3 totals 13 residues. CDR3 nucleotides: TGTGCCAGCAGCTTAAACCCTGGGGAGACCCAGTACTTC. It translates to CASSLNPGETQYF.

This clone appeared a few times. This chain connects TRBV4-1 to TRBJ1-2, with TRBD1 as a possible D gene (6 bases). The CDR3 extends over 14 amino acids. V was trimmed by 0 bases and J by 7 bases, leaving 12 bases between them. The V gene's germline CDR1 is MGHRA and CDR2 YSYEKL. The chain's CDR3 is CASSQDRGFSGYTF. The DNA of the CDR3 is TGCGCCAGCAGCCAAGACAGGGGCTTTAGTGGCTACACCTTC.

The chain is built from TRBV10-3 and TRBJ1-1; unclear D gene. Per the germline V gene, CDR1 is ENHRY and CDR2 is SYGVKD. The V gene lost 2 bases and the J gene lost 7 bases, with 8 bases spanning the gap. The CDR3 totals 12 residues. CDR3 in amino acids: CAISEATNEAFF. The CDR3 region has the DNA TGTGCCATCAGTGAGGCGACTAATGAAGCTTTCTTT.

V usage is TRBV5-6 and J usage is TRBJ1-1; D not resolved. The length of the CDR3 is 14 residues. Germline loops: CDR1 SGHDT, CDR2 YYEEEE. V lost 4 bases to trimming and J lost 1 base, with 11 bases between them. The CDR3 region has the DNA TGTGCCAGCAGCCTATTCGGAGCGAACACTGAAGCTTTCTTT. Its protein product is CASSLFGANTEAFF.

The V and J genes are TRBV4-1 and TRBJ2-5; 9 positions match TRBD2. The CDR3 length is 17 residues. Germline V gene lookup returns CDR1 MGHRA and CDR2 YSYEKL. Trimming at V came to 0 bases and at J to 4 bases, leaving 9 bases not matched to a gene. CDR3 DNA: TGCGCCAGCAGCCAAGAAGGGCGGGGGGGCCTTTTAGAGACCCAGTACTTC. This sequence encodes CASSQEGRGGLLETQYF.

In its sample, this clone was seen once. One end of the junction varies from germline; a read error may be responsible. V is TRBV19 and J is TRBJ2-3; 8 bases agree with TRBD1. This CDR3 comprises 14 residues. CDR1 and CDR2 (germline): LNHDA, SQIVND (reference sequence). The CDR3 is CASRSAGGTNTQYF. The CDR3 DNA follows: TGTGCCAGTCGCTCGGCAGGGGGCACAAATACGCAGTATTTT.

This chain links TRBV7-9 with TRBJ1-2, with 11 nucleotides matching TRBD1. The CDR3 totals 15 residues. V was clipped by 0 bases and J by 4 bases; unmatched bases: 1. In germline, CDR1 is SEHNR, CDR2 FQNEAQ (reference sequence). The CDR3 reads CASSLAGTGGYGYTF. Written as DNA, the CDR3 is TGTGCCAGCAGCTTAGCGGGGACAGGGGGCTATGGCTACACCTTC. The variable domain in full, with the rest retrieved from reference TRBV7-9 and TRBJ1-2, is DTGVSQNPRHKITKRGQNVTFRCDPISEHNRLYWYRQTLGQGPEFLTYFQNEAQLEKSRLLSDRFSAERPKGSFSTLEIQRTEQGDSAMYLCASSLAGTGGYGYTFGSGTRLTVV.

The chain combines TRBV5-1 with TRBJ2-5; TRBD2 matches 15 bases. The CDR3 has 15 amino acids. Germline CDR1 reads SGHRS; CDR2 reads YFSETQ. Losses at the gene ends were 5 bases for V and 4 bases for J; bases not matched to a gene: 3. This CDR3 is CASRRTSGGAETQYF. As DNA, the CDR3 is TGCGCCAGCAGGCGGACTAGCGGGGGGGCAGAGACCCAGTACTTC.

The rearrangement uses TRBV7-9 and TRBJ1-4; a possible D gene is TRBD1 (5 bases). The V gene lost 1 base and the J gene lost 3 bases, with 9 bases spanning the gap. The CDR3 sequence is 15 residues long. The germline CDR1 and CDR2 sequences are SEHNR and FQNEAQ (reference sequence). The chain's CDR3 is CASSLGQGANEKLFF. The CDR3 DNA reads as TGTGCCAGCAGCTTAGGGCAGGGAGCTAATGAAAAACTGTTTTTT.

A single count supports this clone. The chain links TRBV5-1 to TRBJ2-7, with 10 bases that match TRBD1. Unmatched junction bases numbered 5, after V lost 3 bases and J lost 5 bases. The germline V gene has CDR1 SGHRS and CDR2 YFSETQ. The CDR3 spans 14 residues. CDR3 sequence (DNA): TGCGCCAGCAGCTGGGCCGGGACAGGGGACGAGCAGTACTTC. It codes for CASSWAGTGDEQYF.

The chain carries TRBV5-1 and TRBJ2-1, with unresolved D. This CDR3 has 14 residues. Germline loops: CDR1 SGHRS, CDR2 YFSETQ. Trimming pared 0 bases from V and 9 bases from J, leaving 13 bases between. CDR3 sequence: CASSLGAGLSEQFF. The CDR3 nucleotides read TGCGCCAGCAGCTTGGGGGCCGGGTTAAGTGAGCAGTTCTTC.

The V call is TRBV7-2, the J call TRBJ1-4; TRBD1 aligns across 7 bases. The V segment lost 1 base and the J segment 11 bases; nucleotides outside the gene matches: 4. Germline V gives CDR1 SGHTA, CDR2 FQGNSA. The CDR3 sequence is 13 residues long. The chain's CDR3 is CASSLEQGWKLFF. In DNA form, the CDR3 reads TGTGCCAGCAGCTTAGAACAGGGGTGGAAACTGTTTTTT.

The chain combines TRBV6-1 with TRBJ1-1; D is unclear. The CDR3 runs to 13 residues. The V end lost 2 bases, the J end lost 0 bases, and 4 bases lay between the germline ends. Germline assignment: CDR1 MNHNS and CDR2 SASEGT. The CDR3 DNA reads as TGTGCCAGCAGTGAAAATCTGAACACTGAAGCTTTCTTT. It translates to CASSENLNTEAFF.

J is TRBJ2-1 and V is TRBV5-5, with 9 bases identical to TRBD1. V shed 4 bases and J 1 base; nucleotides not matched to a gene: 3. Germline V gene data show CDR1 as SGHKS and CDR2 as YYEKEE (reference sequence). The CDR3 is made up of 15 amino acids. CDR3 DNA: TGTGCCAGCAGCGGGACAGGGAGTTCCTACAATGAGCAGTTCTTC. Translation: CASSGTGSSYNEQFF.

The chain links TRBV7-9 to TRBJ2-1, with TRBD1 matching over 8 bases. The CDR3 runs to 13 residues. Per germline, CDR1 SEHNR and CDR2 FQNEAQ (reference sequence). J lost 6 bases, V lost 2 bases, and 0 bases had no gene match. The CDR3 loop is CASSLTGGNEQFF. CDR3 in DNA: TGTGCCAGCAGCTTAACAGGGGGCAATGAGCAGTTCTTC.

The chain couples TRBV18 to TRBJ1-1; the match to TRBD1 covers 7 bases. Germline CDR1 KGHSH, CDR2 LQKENI. This CDR3 is built from 16 residues. Trimming removed 5 bases from V and 1 base from J; junction bases left unmatched: 10. This chain's CDR3 is CASSYNRGGKNTEAFF. Written as DNA, the CDR3 is TGTGCCAGCTCATACAACAGGGGAGGAAAGAACACTGAAGCTTTCTTT.

This chain joins TRBV5-1 and TRBJ2-7; 14 nucleotides line up with TRBD2. The junction had 8 bases not matched to a gene; V was cut back by 4 bases and J by 2 bases. The germline V gene has CDR1 SGHRS and CDR2 YFSETQ. The CDR3 is 17 residues long. DNA of the CDR3: TGCGCCAGCAGCCCAGGGACTAGCGGGGGACTTACCTACGAGCAGTACTTC. Its protein is CASSPGTSGGLTYEQYF.

The V gene is TRBV18, the J gene TRBJ1-6, with 7 bases matching TRBD1. Unmatched junction bases numbered 5, after V lost 3 bases and J lost 3 bases. The CDR3 runs 16 residues. Germline CDR1 reads KGHSH; CDR2 reads LQKENI. The CDR3 nucleotides are TGTGCCAGCTCACCGACAGGGCAACTCTATAATTCACCCCTCCACTTT. Its protein product is CASSPTGQLYNSPLHF.

This chain uses TRBV7-8 with TRBJ1-3; no firm D call. This CDR3 contains 15 residues. The V gene lost 10 bases and the J gene lost 0 bases, with 16 bases spanning the gap. Germline V gives CDR1 SGHVS, CDR2 FQNEAQ. CDR3 in DNA: TGTGCCACCCTTCTGGGCGGCTCCTCTGGAAACACCATATATTTT. Its protein is CATLLGGSSGNTIYF.

V gene TRBV19 combines with J gene TRBJ2-3; 11 bases are a match to TRBD1. The CDR3 is 14 residues long. The junction had 2 bases not matched to a gene; V was cut back by 6 bases and J by 3 bases. Germline V gives CDR1 LNHDA, CDR2 SQIVND (reference sequence). CDR3 DNA: TGTGCCAGTAGGAGGGACAGGGGGACAGATACGCAGTATTTT. Translation gives CASRRDRGTDTQYF.

CDR3 protein: CASSLGEANTEAFF. CDR3 in DNA: TGTGCCAGCAGCTTAGGGGAAGCGAACACTGAAGCTTTCTTT. The rearrangement joins TRBV7-8 to TRBJ1-1; D is unresolved. The germline V and J ends were trimmed by 1 base and 1 base, with 7 bases remaining between them. The CDR3 covers 14 residues. Germline assignment: CDR1 SGHVS and CDR2 FQNEAQ. The full variable domain, its missing parts supplied by reference TRBV7-8 and TRBJ1-1, is GAGVSQSPRYKVAKRGQDVALRCDPISGHVSLFWYQQALGQGPEFLTYFQNEAQLDKSGLPSDRFFAERPEGSVSTLKIQRTQQEDSAVYLCASSLGEANTEAFFGQGTRLTVV.

This chain uses TRBV18 with TRBJ1-1, with unresolved D. V was shortened by 2 bases and J by 3 bases, with 16 bases between the two germline ends. The length of the CDR3 is 16 residues. In germline, CDR1 is KGHSH, CDR2 LQKENI. In nucleotides, the CDR3 is TGTGCCAGCTCACCAAGCATAGGGAACGGGGACACTGAAGCTTTCTTT. Amino acids: CASSPSIGNGDTEAFF.

The J gene is TRBJ2-6, the V gene TRBV30, with D possibly matching TRBD2 (7 bases). Trimming shortened V by 2 bases and J by 2 bases, and 10 bases separated the two germline ends. Germline CDR1 is GTSNPN and CDR2 is SVGIG (reference sequence). The CDR3 spans 15 residues. CDR3 amino acids: CAWSRGAAGANVLTF. In DNA form, the CDR3 reads TGTGCCTGGAGTCGGGGGGCGGCTGGGGCCAACGTCCTGACTTTC.

This rearrangement joins TRBV15 to TRBJ2-7; no clear D gene. The ends were cut back, 1 base at V and 5 bases at J, with 12 bases in the middle. The germline CDR1 and CDR2 sequences are LNHNV and YYDKDF (reference sequence). The CDR3 runs to 14 residues. In DNA form, the CDR3 reads TGTGCCACCAGCAGAGTGTCTAGGGCGGACGAGCAGTACTTC. This sequence encodes CATSRVSRADEQYF.

V and J are TRBV11-3 and TRBJ2-1, with D possibly being TRBD1 (5 bases). The CDR3 has 15 residues. V lost 1 base and J 4 bases, leaving 11 bases between the germline ends. The germline V gene encodes CDR1 SGHNT and CDR2 YENEEA. CDR3 sequence: CASSLVNRQYNEQFF. The DNA for the CDR3 is TGTGCCAGCAGCTTAGTAAACCGACAGTACAATGAGCAGTTCTTC.

This clone was found once. V is TRBV12-5 and J is TRBJ2-5, with 9 positions matching TRBD1. The germline gives CDR1 LGHNT, CDR2 FRNRAP. V trimming: 2 bases; J trimming: 5 bases; junction bases outside the gene matches: 6. The CDR3 contains 15 residues. The CDR3 sequence is CASGLTGGRGETQYF. The CDR3 DNA sequence: TGTGCTAGTGGTTTGACAGGGGGCAGGGGGGAGACCCAGTACTTC.

The chain combines TRBV6-1 with TRBJ1-6; TRBD1 aligns across 7 bases. Germline loops: CDR1 MNHNS, CDR2 SASEGT. The length of the CDR3 is 15 residues. V was pared by 7 bases and J by 2 bases, with 5 bases of the junction left unmatched. CDR3 in amino acids: CASIPDRAYNSPLHF. CDR3 nucleotide sequence: TGTGCCAGCATCCCTGACAGGGCCTATAATTCACCCCTCCACTTT.

This chain joins TRBV5-4 and TRBJ2-3, with 8 bases identical to TRBD1. V shed 2 bases, J shed 2 bases, and the junction held 10 bases outside the gene matches. CDR1 is SGHNT and CDR2 is YYREEE in the germline V gene (reference sequence). This CDR3 contains 17 residues. The CDR3 loop is CASSFTSGGAFTDTQYF. The CDR3 DNA reads TGTGCCAGCAGCTTTACCTCAGGGGGCGCGTTCACAGATACGCAGTATTTT.

V gene TRBV7-9 combines with J gene TRBJ1-3; D ambiguous. The germline CDR1 and CDR2 sequences are SEHNR and FQNEAQ (reference sequence). V lost 9 bases to trimming and J lost 3 bases, with 18 bases between them. The CDR3 runs to 15 residues. Here the CDR3 DNA reads TGTGCCAGTCGGTCGGCCTCAGAGGGTGGAAACACCATATATTTT. Encoded protein: CASRSASEGGNTIYF.